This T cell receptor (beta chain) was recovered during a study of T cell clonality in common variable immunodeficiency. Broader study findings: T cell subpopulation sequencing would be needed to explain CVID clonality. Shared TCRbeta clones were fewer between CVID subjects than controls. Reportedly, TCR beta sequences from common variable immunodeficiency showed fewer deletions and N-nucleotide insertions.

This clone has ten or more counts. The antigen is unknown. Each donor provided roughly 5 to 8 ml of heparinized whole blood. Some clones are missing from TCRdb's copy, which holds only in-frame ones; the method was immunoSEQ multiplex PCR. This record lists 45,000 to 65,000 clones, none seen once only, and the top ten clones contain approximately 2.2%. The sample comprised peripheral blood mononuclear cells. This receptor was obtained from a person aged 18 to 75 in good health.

Partial CDR3 DNA: TGTGCCAGTAGTATTATTCAGGTGGGCCGAGGC. Its translation is CASSIIQVGRG. The whole CDR3 sequence reads CASSIIQVGRGYTF. This chain links TRBV19 with TRBJ1-2; no clear D. The CDR3 end lies 3 residues beyond the end of the read and is filled in from the germline J gene. CDR1 and CDR2 (germline): LNHDA, SQIVND (reference sequence). The CDR3 has 14 residues.